The next 20 T cell receptor beta chains were all read from a single sample in a study of blood T cell repertoires in COVID-19. The assay was immunoSEQ multiplex PCR, and TCRdb's table has in-frame clones only and misses some. The sample has about 260,000 clones, around 90% seen once. Sequencing used peripheral blood. The receptors come from a woman in her fifties or sixties with COVID-19, enrolled during active disease.

The sample holds many counts of this clone. J is TRBJ2-7 and V is TRBV13; possibly TRBD1 for D (6 bases). The CDR3 runs 14 residues. Germline CDR1 and CDR2: PRHDT and FYEKMQ (reference sequence). Deletions cut 1 base from V and 5 bases from J, with 12 bases between. The CDR3 is CASSLEGESNEQYF. Written as DNA, the CDR3 is TGTGCCAGCAGCTTAGAGGGGGAGAGCAACGAGCAGTACTTC.

The chain couples TRBV6-6 to TRBJ2-1; TRBD2 might be the D (5 bases). CDR1 and CDR2 (germline): MNHNY, SVGAGI (reference sequence). The length of the CDR3 is 13 residues. Trimming left V 5 bases short and J 12 bases short, with 17 bases between. In DNA, the CDR3 is TGTGCCAGCAGTGAGGTGTGGGAGAGGGTGCAGTTCTTC. It is translated as CASSEVWERVQFF.

The chain is built from TRBV29-1 and TRBJ2-3, with 11 bases lining up with TRBD2. V shed 6 bases and J 0 bases; nucleotides not matched to a gene: 5. Germline CDR1 reads SQVTM; CDR2 reads ANQGSEA. This CDR3 has 15 amino acids. The DNA for the CDR3 is TGCAGCGTGACGGGACTAGCGGCTAGCACAGATACGCAGTATTTT. This translates into CSVTGLAASTDTQYF.

V is TRBV4-2 and J is TRBJ2-7, with TRBD2 matching 7 bases. This CDR3 has 15 amino acids. The junction had 9 bases not matched to a gene; V was cut back by 3 bases and J by 4 bases. Looked up from germline, CDR1 is LGHNA and CDR2 is YNFKEQ. Here the CDR3 reads CASSHTSASVYEQYF. The CDR3 DNA sequence: TGTGCCAGCAGCCATACTAGCGCAAGCGTTTACGAGCAGTACTTC.

The rearrangement links TRBV27 to TRBJ1-5; TRBD1 agrees at 9 bases. The CDR3 runs 16 residues. V trimming: 5 bases; J trimming: 6 bases; junction bases outside the gene matches: 11. Germline V CDR1 and CDR2: MNHEY, SMNVEV (reference sequence). CDR3 region: CASSTQSQGAFQPQHF. The CDR3 DNA sequence: TGTGCCAGCAGTACCCAATCACAGGGGGCATTTCAGCCCCAGCATTTT.

The chain couples TRBV5-1 to TRBJ2-4, with 7 bases identical to TRBD1. After removal of 3 bases from V and 0 bases from J, the junction contained 6 bases not matched to a gene. CDR3 length: 16 amino acids. Germline lookup yields CDR1 SGHRS and CDR2 YFSETQ. The CDR3 DNA sequence: TGCGCCAGCAGCTCCGGACAGGAACTAGCCAAAAACATTCAGTACTTC. As protein: CASSSGQELAKNIQYF.

This clone was detected only a few times. This chain uses TRBV6-5 with TRBJ2-7, with D possibly matching TRBD1 (7 bases). The CDR3 extends over 15 amino acids. The ends were cut back, 8 bases at V and 3 bases at J, with 20 bases in the middle. Germline V gene sequence: CDR1 MNHEY, CDR2 SVGAGI. The CDR3 loop reads CASFTGDRVFYEQYF. The CDR3 DNA reads TGTGCCAGCTTTACGGGGGACAGAGTTTTCTACGAGCAGTACTTC.

This chain links TRBV6-4 with TRBJ2-1; 11 positions agree with TRBD2. With 6 bases clipped from V and 8 bases from J, the junction kept 6 bases outside the gene matches. Germline V CDR1 and CDR2: MRHNA, SNTAGT. The CDR3 is made up of 14 amino acids. CDR3 residues: CASSRSGRGDEQFF. CDR3 in DNA: TGTGCCAGCAGCCGTAGCGGGAGGGGGGATGAGCAGTTCTTC.

This clone was observed many times. The V call is TRBV30, the J call TRBJ1-2; D ambiguous. With 8 bases removed from V and 8 bases from J, the gap between germline ends came to 15 bases. This CDR3 region has 11 residues. Germline V gives CDR1 GTSNPN, CDR2 SVGIG (reference sequence). CDR3 residues: CAENRGDGYTF. DNA of the CDR3: TGTGCCGAGAACCGTGGAGACGGCTACACCTTC.

The chain combines TRBV3-1 (or the pseudogene TRBV3-2) with TRBJ1-1; 8 bases line up with TRBD1. J lost 8 bases, V lost 4 bases, and 3 bases had no gene match. CDR3 length: 12 amino acids. Germline-derived CDR1 and CDR2 are LGHDT and YNNKEL (reference sequence). CDR3 nucleotide sequence: TGTGCCAGCAGCCGGGACAGGCTGGAAGCTTTCTTT. Its translation: CASSRDRLEAFF.

The V gene is TRBV19, the J gene TRBJ1-5; D perhaps matches TRBD1 (6 bases). Looked up from germline, CDR1 is LNHDA and CDR2 is SQIVND (reference sequence). The CDR3 totals 15 residues. The V end lost 4 bases, the J end lost 1 base, and 11 bases lay between the germline ends. CDR3 coding DNA: TGTGCCAGTAGTAATGCAGGGGCGAGCAATCAGCCCCAGCATTTT. It translates to CASSNAGASNQPQHF.

Comment on this clone: This specimen includes other DNA sequences encoding the same CDR3. This chain links TRBV27 with TRBJ1-4; possible D gene TRBD1, 5 bases. The germline V gene has CDR1 MNHEY and CDR2 SMNVEV (reference sequence). V was pared by 4 bases and J by 4 bases, with 13 bases between. The CDR3 runs to 15 residues. CDR3 DNA: TGTGCCAGCAGTTCCCCCGGGACTGGTAATGAAAAACTGTTTTTT. This translates into CASSSPGTGNEKLFF. The full variable domain, completed using reference TRBV27 and TRBJ1-4, is EAQVTQNPRYLITVTGKKLTVTCSQNMNHEYMSWYRQDPGLGLRQIYYSMNVEVTDKGDVPEGYKVSRKEKRNFPLILESPSPNQTSLYFCASSSPGTGNEKLFFGSGTQLSVL.

The CDR3, as DNA: TGTGCCAGCAGCCCCGGGACTAGCGGGAGAGAGACCCAGTACTTC. Translation: CASSPGTSGRETQYF. The chain links TRBV11-3 to TRBJ2-5; 14 bases align to TRBD2. The CDR3 extends over 15 amino acids. The germline CDR1 and CDR2 sequences are SGHNT and YENEEA. The V gene end was trimmed by 5 bases and the J gene end by 4 bases; junction bases not matched to a gene: 3.

CDR3 nucleotide sequence: TGTGCCAGCAGTTATGGGACAGGGGGTGGGGAGACCCAGTACTTC. Residues: CASSYGTGGGETQYF. The genes are TRBV28 and TRBJ2-5; 11 bases are shared with TRBD1. This CDR3 contains 15 residues. Trimming took 4 bases from V and 5 from J; bases not matched to a gene: 6. CDR1 is MDHEN, CDR2 SYDVKM, per germline.

This chain joins TRBV5-1 and TRBJ2-7, with D possibly being TRBD2 (5 bases). The CDR3 has 14 residues. V shed 2 bases and J shed 0 bases, with 9 bases lying between them. Germline CDR1 SGHRS, CDR2 YFSETQ. CDR3 residues: CASSLTGYSYEQYF. As DNA, the CDR3 is TGCGCCAGCAGCTTAACGGGATACTCCTACGAGCAGTACTTC.

The V and J genes are TRBV7-2 and TRBJ2-7; 8 positions match TRBD2. There are 15 residues in the CDR3. The germline V gene encodes CDR1 SGHTA and CDR2 FQGNSA. J lost 2 bases, V lost 5 bases, and 8 bases had no gene match. The DNA for the CDR3 is TGTGCCAGCAGCGGGGGGCTAGCGGGTGCCTACGAGCAGTACTTC. Translation gives CASSGGLAGAYEQYF.

The rearrangement links TRBV2 to TRBJ2-1, with 9 bases matching TRBD2. The CDR3 has 16 amino acids. CDR1 and CDR2 (germline): SNHLY, FYNNEI. The ends lost 5 bases at V and 5 bases at J; junction bases unmatched: 10. The CDR3 sequence: CASSRRLAGLNNEQFF. CDR3 bases: TGTGCCAGCAGTCGCCGCCTAGCGGGACTTAACAATGAGCAGTTCTTC.

The rearrangement uses TRBV27 and TRBJ1-6; tentative D call: TRBD1 (6 bases). CDR3 length: 14 amino acids. Germline lookup yields CDR1 MNHEY and CDR2 SMNVEV (reference sequence). Trimming left V 5 bases short and J 5 bases short, with 10 bases between. This CDR3 is CASSRQGHNSPLHF. CDR3 nucleotides: TGTGCCAGCAGTCGCCAGGGGCATAATTCACCCCTCCACTTT.

The chain carries TRBV28 and TRBJ2-2, with TRBD1 matching over 8 bases. Looked up from germline, CDR1 is MDHEN and CDR2 is SYDVKM. The CDR3 runs 15 residues. V shed 7 bases, J shed 3 bases, and the junction held 7 bases outside the gene matches. This CDR3 is CASMLGTGYTGELFF. CDR3 sequence (DNA): TGTGCCAGCATGCTCGGGACAGGCTACACCGGGGAGCTGTTTTTT.

V and J are TRBV5-1 and TRBJ2-1; no reliable D call. V lost 0 bases to trimming and J lost 8 bases, with 12 bases between them. This CDR3 region has 14 residues. Germline V gene data show CDR1 as SGHRS and CDR2 as YFSETQ. CDR3 protein: CASSLVWSRDEQFF. The CDR3 bases are TGCGCCAGCAGCTTGGTCTGGTCCCGGGATGAGCAGTTCTTC.